This T cell receptor beta chain was found in a study of cytomegalovirus exposure and HLA in healthy donors. Across the whole study: Falling in the Caucasian-associated ancestry cluster were less than 85% of 398 genotyped donors. General study points: Association of a missense DCLRE1C variant with TCR beta V- and J-gene trimming was reported in a later analysis. It was taken for granted in presence/absence analyses that sequencing depth across donors was roughly uniform.

On this clone itself: Its specificity is unknown.

PCR was performed using 60 Vbeta and 13 Jbeta primers. In the authors' workflow: A later analysis counted about 80 million unique TCR beta chains, 9.5 million to 12 million shared. Libraries were prepared by immunoSEQ multiplex PCR; TCRdb keeps only in-frame clonotypes and omits some of them. V, J and clone size were drawn from that table, and D and trimming were deduced from the DNA. The repertoire table contains 40,000 to 60,000 clones. V was trimmed by 3 bases and J by 4 bases, leaving 9 bases between them. Per germline, CDR1 MNHEY and CDR2 SMNVEV (reference sequence). The CDR3 spans 13 residues. The sequence was collected from a male donor in good health and CMV-seropositive. Sample: PBMCs. V is TRBV27 and J is TRBJ1-2; D is undetermined. For the CDR3, the DNA is TGTGCCAGCAGTTTCGGTTCAGGCTATGGCTACACCTTC. This translates into CASSFGSGYGYTF.